These 5 T cell receptor beta chains were all obtained from the same sample, sequenced in a study of beta chain features in type 1 diabetes. Expressed TCRB transcripts got sequenced, as all isolated RNA was reverse transcribed. The data were produced by immunoSEQ multiplex PCR, yet TCRdb's version contains in-frame clones alone and is incomplete. The sample lists 400,000 to 600,000 clones, 30% occurring once. Specimen: naive CD4+ T cells from blood. The receptor source for this set is a young man in good health.

The chain uses TRBV30 and TRBJ1-5; D may be TRBD1 (6 bases). V gave up 2 bases and J gave up 4 bases, with 12 bases separating them. CDR1 is GTSNPN, CDR2 SVGIG, per germline (reference sequence). The CDR3 runs to 14 residues. CDR3 residues: CAWSRGRTNQPQHF. In DNA, the CDR3 is TGTGCCTGGAGTAGGGGGAGGACTAATCAGCCCCAGCATTTT.

This clone was seen a handful of times. The chain couples TRBV5-1 to TRBJ2-6; TRBD1 matches 9 bases. V was pared by 2 bases and J by 2 bases, with 5 bases of the junction left unmatched. CDR1 and CDR2 (germline): SGHRS, YFSETQ. The CDR3 is 17 residues long. The CDR3 DNA sequence: TGCGCCAGCAGCTTAGGGACAGGGACCGCTGGGGCCAACGTCCTGACTTTC. Protein: CASSLGTGTAGANVLTF.

This clone has only a few counts. This chain connects TRBV5-1 to TRBJ2-7; D remains ambiguous. V lost 5 bases to trimming and J lost 0 bases, with 12 bases between them. This CDR3 is built from 14 residues. Looked up from germline, CDR1 is SGHRS and CDR2 is YFSETQ. The CDR3 loop reads CASSPERSSYEQYF. The CDR3 bases are TGCGCCAGCAGTCCCGAACGGTCCTCCTACGAGCAGTACTTC.

This clone was seen just once. The rearrangement links TRBV18 to TRBJ1-3, with unresolved D. With 1 base removed from V and 2 bases from J, the gap between germline ends came to 9 bases. CDR3 length: 15 residues. The germline CDR1 and CDR2 sequences are KGHSH and LQKENI. The CDR3 loop is CASSPQGSPGNTIYF. The CDR3 DNA follows: TGTGCCAGCTCACCACAGGGATCGCCTGGAAACACCATATATTTT.

The rearrangement joins TRBV25-1 to TRBJ2-2; D is unclear. Trimming stripped 8 bases from V and 2 bases from J, with 15 bases between. The germline CDR1 and CDR2 sequences are MGHDK and SYGVNS. This CDR3 spans 15 amino acids. CDR3 sequence: CASSRFGINTGELFF. Here the CDR3 DNA reads TGTGCCAGCTCCCGGTTTGGGATCAACACCGGGGAGCTGTTTTTT.